What follows are 2 T cell receptor beta chains derived from one specimen sequenced in a study of T cells expressing NK-cell markers. For each CDR3 protein, TCRdb gives one entry from its re-call of the 5' RACE reads, without DNA. Recorded here are roughly 450,000 distinct CDR3 sequences; the top ten clones represent roughly 1.4%. Sequencing was done on a sample of blood T cells: a sorted CD56 or NKG2C T cell subset, CD4+ or CD8+ T cells, or bulk PBMC T cells (not recorded which). These receptors came from a woman aged 45-65 years in good health.

The chain employs TRBV2 and TRBJ1-1; TCRdb picks TRBD1, but there is no DNA to check that call. Germline values: CDR1 SNHLY, CDR2 FYNNEI. The CDR3 consists of 13 residues. CDR3 sequence reads: CANFWDDRTEAFF. Combining the CDR3 with reference TRBV2 and TRBJ1-1 gives the whole variable domain EPEVTQTPSHQVTQMGQEVILRCVPISNHLYFYWYRQILGQKVEFLVSFYNNEISEKSEIFDDQFSVERPDGSNFTLKIRSTKLEDSAMYFCANFWDDRTEAFFGQGTRLTVV.

The chain joins TRBV4-1 to TRBJ1-5; TCRdb outputs TRBD1, but without DNA this stays unchecked. Germline assignment: CDR1 MGHRA and CDR2 YSYEKL. The CDR3 has 16 residues. The CDR3 sequence: CASSQAVAGGRGPQHF.